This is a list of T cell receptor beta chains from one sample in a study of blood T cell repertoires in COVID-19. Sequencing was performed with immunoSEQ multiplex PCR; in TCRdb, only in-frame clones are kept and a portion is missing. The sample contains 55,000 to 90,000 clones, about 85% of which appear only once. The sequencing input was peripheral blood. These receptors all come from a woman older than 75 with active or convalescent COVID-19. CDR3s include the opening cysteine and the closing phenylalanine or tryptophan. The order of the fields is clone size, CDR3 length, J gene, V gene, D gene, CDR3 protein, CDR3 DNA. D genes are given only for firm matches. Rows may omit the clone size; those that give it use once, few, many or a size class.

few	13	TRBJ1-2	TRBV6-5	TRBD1	CASSYDGTDGYTF	TGTGCCAGCAGTTACGACGGGACAGACGGCTACACCTTC
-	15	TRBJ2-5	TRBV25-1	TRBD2	CASSGVSGAQETQYF	TGTGCCAGCAGTGGGGTTAGCGGGGCGCAAGAGACCCAGTACTTC
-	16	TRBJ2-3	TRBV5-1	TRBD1	CASSFRGTGSTDTQYF	TGCGCCAGCAGCTTCCGGGGGACAGGGAGTACAGATACGCAGTATTTT
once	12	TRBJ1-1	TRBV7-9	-	CASSLGAWEAFF	TGTGCCAGCAGCTTAGGGGCCTGGGAAGCTTTCTTT
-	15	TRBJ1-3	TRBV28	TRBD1	CASTSEQTGANTIYF	TGTGCCAGCACATCAGAACAGACAGGGGCAAACACCATATATTTT
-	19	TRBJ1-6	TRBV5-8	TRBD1	CASSEMPGTAYSYNSPLHF	TGTGCCAGCAGCGAAATGCCCGGGACAGCCTACTCCTATAATTCACCCCTCCACTTT
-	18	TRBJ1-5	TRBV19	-	CASEPMPTTRGSNQPQHF	TGTGCCAGTGAACCCATGCCGACCACCCGGGGGTCCAATCAGCCCCAGCATTTT
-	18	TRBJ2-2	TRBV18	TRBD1	CASSLGTGDLSNTGELFF	TGTGCCAGCTCGCTTGGGACAGGGGACCTCTCGAACACCGGGGAGCTGTTTTTT
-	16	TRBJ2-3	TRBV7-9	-	CASSPSRSEYTDTQYF	TGTGCCAGCAGCCCTTCGAGGTCCGAATACACAGATACGCAGTATTTT
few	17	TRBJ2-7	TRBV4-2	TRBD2	CASSHPKGGLAGDEQYF	TGTGCCAGCAGCCACCCCAAGGGCGGCCTAGCGGGGGACGAGCAGTACTTC
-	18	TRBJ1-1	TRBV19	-	CASTYTTGQLKPGSEAFF	TGTGCCAGTACCTACACGACGGGACAACTGAAACCTGGGAGTGAAGCTTTCTTT
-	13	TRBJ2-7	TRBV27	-	CASSKGGYYEQYF	TGTGCCAGCAGCAAGGGGGGGTACTACGAGCAGTACTTC
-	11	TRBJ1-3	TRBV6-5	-	CASIIGNTIYF	TGTGCCAGCATTATTGGAAACACCATATATTTT
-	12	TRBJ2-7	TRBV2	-	CASSTQAYEQYF	TGTGCCAGCAGTACACAGGCTTACGAGCAGTACTTC
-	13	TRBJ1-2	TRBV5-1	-	CASSRDRYYGYTF	TGCGCCAGCAGCCGAGACAGGTACTATGGCTACACCTTC